The rows below give T cell receptor beta chains drawn from one sample of a study. From the RT-PCR reads, TCRdb called clonotypes with MiXCR, one entry per CDR3 protein. Among about 680,000 distinct CDR3 sequences listed, 11% to 15% were seen once. Sample: memory CD4+ T cells from blood. The receptor source for this set is a female donor in good health, serving as a healthy control. The CDR3 runs from the conserved cysteine through the conserved F or W. D genes are given only for firm matches. A row's size may be missing; if present it is once, few, many or a size class.

V: TRBV20-1; length: 17; size: many; D: -; J: TRBJ2-3; DNA: TGCAGTGCTAGAGATCTTTCAGGCAGCAGTAGCACAGATACGCAGTATTTT; CDR3: CSARDLSGSSSTDTQYF
V: TRBV28; length: 13; size: -; D: -; J: TRBJ2-2; DNA: TGTGCCAGCGCTGGTCGGGTTACCGGGGAGCTGTTTTTT; CDR3: CASAGRVTGELFF
V: TRBV3-1; length: 16; size: -; D: TRBD1; J: TRBJ2-5; DNA: TGTGCCAGCAGCCAAGAAGGACAGGGGTTGCAAGAGACCCAGTACTTC; CDR3: CASSQEGQGLQETQYF
V: TRBV6-5; length: 15; size: -; D: -; J: TRBJ2-1; DNA: TGTGCCAGCAGTAGGACAGTAAGCTCCTACAATGAGCAGTTCTTC; CDR3: CASSRTVSSYNEQFF
V: TRBV28; length: 15; size: few; D: -; J: TRBJ1-5; DNA: TGTGCCAGCAGTCCAATGGACGGGGTCAATCAGCCCCAGCATTTT; CDR3: CASSPMDGVNQPQHF
V: TRBV20-1; length: 16; size: few; D: TRBD1; J: TRBJ1-5; DNA: TGCAGTGCTAGAGTGGACAGGGGAAAAGTCAATCAGCCCCAGCATTTT; CDR3: CSARVDRGKVNQPQHF
V: TRBV7-2; length: 15; size: few; D: -; J: TRBJ2-1; DNA: TGTGCCAGCAGCTTAGCGGGGGGACTCGAAAATGAGCAGTTCTTC; CDR3: CASSLAGGLENEQFF
V: TRBV6-5; length: 16; size: many; D: -; J: TRBJ1-3; DNA: TGTGCCAGCAGTTACTCGTTCACAACGGGTGGAAACACCATATATTTT; CDR3: CASSYSFTTGGNTIYF
V: TRBV5-6; length: 16; size: few; D: -; J: TRBJ1-3; DNA: TGTGCCAGCAGCTTGGGGGGGGCGCACTCTGGAAACACCATATATTTT; CDR3: CASSLGGAHSGNTIYF
V: TRBV25-1; length: 14; size: few; D: -; J: TRBJ2-2; DNA: TGTGCCAGCAGTGAATCAGGCGAGCTAAGGGAGCTGTTTTTT; CDR3: CASSESGELRELFF
V: TRBV6-6; length: 15; size: -; D: -; J: TRBJ1-5; DNA: TGTGCCAGCAGTTACCCAGGGGCCGTGGGTCAGCCCCAGCATTTT; CDR3: CASSYPGAVGQPQHF
V: TRBV20-1; length: 12; size: many; D: -; J: TRBJ1-1; DNA: TGCAGTGCTATTAACGGGATTACTGAAGCTTTCTTT; CDR3: CSAINGITEAFF
V: TRBV29-1; length: 13; size: many; D: -; J: TRBJ1-4; DNA: TGCAGCGTTCTCAGCCCGGATAATGAAAAACTGTTTTTT; CDR3: CSVLSPDNEKLFF
V: TRBV6-5; length: 15; size: many; D: TRBD1; J: TRBJ2-7; DNA: TGTGCCAGCAGTTACCAGGGACAGGGGGCCTACGAGCAGTACTTC; CDR3: CASSYQGQGAYEQYF
V: TRBV2; length: 14; size: -; D: -; J: TRBJ1-5; DNA: TGTGCCAGCAGTGAAGGGGGGCCCAATCAGCCCCAGCATTTT; CDR3: CASSEGGPNQPQHF
V: TRBV5-5; length: 16; size: many; D: -; J: TRBJ1-2; DNA: TGTGCCAGCAGCTTGGATGGGGGTAGCCCTAACTATGGCTACACCTTC; CDR3: CASSLDGGSPNYGYTF
V: TRBV4-2; length: 15; size: -; D: -; J: TRBJ1-4; DNA: TGTGCCAGCAGCCAATCGACCGGACAGAATGAAAAACTGTTTTTT; CDR3: CASSQSTGQNEKLFF
V: TRBV25-1; length: 14; size: -; D: -; J: TRBJ2-7; DNA: TGTGCCAGCAGTAGGCCAGGGGATTTCCCCGAGCAGTACTTC; CDR3: CASSRPGDFPEQYF
V: TRBV12-3/TRBV12-4; length: 13; size: few; D: -; J: TRBJ1-5; DNA: TGTGCCAGCAGTATTTTGAGAAGTCAGCCCCAGCATTTT; CDR3: CASSILRSQPQHF
V: TRBV20-1; length: 14; size: -; D: -; J: TRBJ2-7; DNA: TGCAGTGCTAGGGGGGGGGCCGGGTCCTACGAGCAGTACTTC; CDR3: CSARGGAGSYEQYF
V: TRBV11-2; length: 16; size: -; D: TRBD2; J: TRBJ2-3; DNA: TGTGCCAGCAGCTTCCTACTAGCGGGAGTTGTAGATACGCAGTATTTT; CDR3: CASSFLLAGVVDTQYF
V: TRBV7-2; length: 16; size: -; D: TRBD1; J: TRBJ1-1; DNA: TGTGCCAGCAGCTTTCAGGGGGCCTTAGTAAACACTGAAGCTTTCTTT; CDR3: CASSFQGALVNTEAFF
V: TRBV28; length: 12; size: -; D: -; J: TRBJ2-1; DNA: TGTGCCAGCAGTTTATTTCAGGGACTCCAGTTCTTC; CDR3: CASSLFQGLQFF
V: TRBV6-6; length: 16; size: many; D: TRBD2; J: TRBJ2-2; DNA: TGTGCCAGCACCACCTCCCTCGGCGGGGGGTTTGGGGAGCTGTTTTTT; CDR3: CASTTSLGGGFGELFF
V: TRBV6-5; length: 16; size: few; D: -; J: TRBJ1-6; DNA: TGTGCCAGCAGTTACGAGCTAAACTCCTATAATTCACCCCTCCACTTT; CDR3: CASSYELNSYNSPLHF
V: TRBV30; length: 13; size: many; D: -; J: TRBJ1-1; DNA: TGTGCCTGGAGGAGAACAGGGAGCACTGAAGCTTTCTTT; CDR3: CAWRRTGSTEAFF
V: TRBV25-1; length: 14; size: many; D: TRBD1; J: TRBJ2-7; DNA: TGTGCCAGCAGCTCCGGGACAGGGGGCTCCGAGCAGTACTTC; CDR3: CASSSGTGGSEQYF
V: TRBV18; length: 12; size: few; D: -; J: TRBJ1-1; DNA: TGTGCCAGCTCACCACCGGGACGGGACGCTTTCTTT; CDR3: CASSPPGRDAFF
V: TRBV20-1; length: 12; size: many; D: TRBD2; J: TRBJ2-4; DNA: TGCAGTGCTAGAGATAGCGGGAGCGTTCAGTACTTC; CDR3: CSARDSGSVQYF
V: TRBV10-3; length: 13; size: many; D: TRBD1; J: TRBJ2-7; DNA: TGTGCCATCAGCGGGCAGGGGGCATACGAGCAGTACTTC; CDR3: CAISGQGAYEQYF
V: TRBV5-1; length: 15; size: -; D: -; J: TRBJ2-7; DNA: TGCGCCAGCAGCTCAAGGGGGGCCCTACCCTACGAGCAGAACTTC; CDR3: CASSSRGALPYEQNF
V: TRBV20-1; length: 15; size: few; D: -; J: TRBJ1-4; DNA: TGCAGTGCTACCCCGGCGGGGGGAAGAGGCGAAAAACTGTTTTTT; CDR3: CSATPAGGRGEKLFF
V: TRBV5-1; length: 14; size: -; D: -; J: TRBJ1-1; DNA: TGCGCCAGCAAGCGGGAATCTATGAACACTGAAGCTTTCTTT; CDR3: CASKRESMNTEAFF
V: TRBV5-4; length: 15; size: few; D: -; J: TRBJ1-5; DNA: TGTGCCAGCAGCGTCAACCCGGAAGGCAATCAGCCCCAGCATTTT; CDR3: CASSVNPEGNQPQHF
V: TRBV12-3/TRBV12-4; length: 14; size: few; D: -; J: TRBJ1-5; DNA: TGTGCCAGCAGTTTAGGAGGGGCTAATCAGCCCCAGCATTTT; CDR3: CASSLGGANQPQHF
V: TRBV29-1; length: 11; size: -; D: -; J: TRBJ2-2; DNA: TGCGCAGGGCGCGGGACCGGGGAGCTGTTTTTT; CDR3: CAGRGTGELFF
V: TRBV9; length: 14; size: -; D: -; J: TRBJ1-2; DNA: TGTGCCAGCAGCGTAGTTCCAACGGACCATGGCTACACCTTC; CDR3: CASSVVPTDHGYTF
V: TRBV12-3/TRBV12-4; length: 12; size: many; D: -; J: TRBJ2-7; DNA: TGTGCCAGCTCCAGGGTGGAGGGAGAGCAGTACTTC; CDR3: CASSRVEGEQYF
V: TRBV10-2; length: 16; size: -; D: -; J: TRBJ1-5; DNA: TGCGCCAGCAGCCCCCCCCTATCAGGGGACAATCAGCCCCAGCATTTT; CDR3: CASSPPLSGDNQPQHF
V: TRBV10-3; length: 15; size: many; D: -; J: TRBJ2-7; DNA: TGTGCCATCAGTGACCCTACAGGGATAATCTACGAGCAGTACTTC; CDR3: CAISDPTGIIYEQYF
V: TRBV20-1; length: 17; size: -; D: TRBD1; J: TRBJ2-7; DNA: TGCAGTGCTATGGTGGACTATCGGCAGGGGGCGGATTACGAGCAGTACTTC; CDR3: CSAMVDYRQGADYEQYF
V: TRBV6-2/TRBV6-3; length: 13; size: few; D: TRBD1; J: TRBJ2-7; DNA: TGTGCCAGCGATGACAGGGGGCTCTACGAGCAGTACTTC; CDR3: CASDDRGLYEQYF
V: TRBV7-2; length: 16; size: few; D: -; J: TRBJ2-5; DNA: TGTGCCAGCAGCTTAAATCCCGGGGCAGGGATAGAGACCCAGTACTTC; CDR3: CASSLNPGAGIETQYF
V: TRBV20-1; length: 16; size: many; D: TRBD1; J: TRBJ1-5; DNA: TGCAGTGCTAGGACCACCCTCGGGACAGGGGTACAGCCCCAGCATTTT; CDR3: CSARTTLGTGVQPQHF
V: TRBV10-3; length: 14; size: few; D: -; J: TRBJ1-4; DNA: TGTGCCATCAGTGAGTCGGGGGGTAATGAAAAACTGTTTTTT; CDR3: CAISESGGNEKLFF